This TCR beta chain was sequenced during a study of STAT5B mutations in CD4+ large granular lymphocyte leukemia. Findings of the study overall: About 24% of private leukemic clonotypes occurred rarely in other patients' non-leukemic repertoires. Without putative leukemic clones, patient CD4-sorted repertoires remained more clonal than healthy CD4+ repertoires. Compared with healthy controls (2/35), patient top clones favored TRBV06 (8/27). The CD4+ versus CD8+ T-LGLL clonality difference may reflect limited sample size.

On this clone itself: As yet, its antigen is unknown.

Profiling relied on immunoSEQ multiplex PCR, and the TCRdb table lists in-frame clones only, not all of them. The data show about 30,000 clones, around 71% seen once. The germline CDR1 and CDR2 sequences are SGHVS and FQNEAQ. Trimming removed 0 bases from V and 2 bases from J, with 8 bases in between. This CDR3 contains 14 residues. The sequence derives from a human donor in good health. The gene calls are TRBV7-8 and TRBJ2-7, with TRBD1 as a possible D gene (5 bases). The specimen sequenced was CD4+ T cells from blood buffy coats. The CDR3, as DNA: TGTGCCAGCAGCTTAGCGCAGGGCACCTACGAGCAGTACTTC. This gives the protein CASSLAQGTYEQYF. Together with reference TRBV7-8 and TRBJ2-7, the CDR3 gives the full variable domain: GAGVSQSPRYKVAKRGQDVALRCDPISGHVSLFWYQQALGQGPEFLTYFQNEAQLDKSGLPSDRFFAERPEGSVSTLKIQRTQQEDSAVYLCASSLAQGTYEQYFGPGTRLTVT.